The T cell receptor beta chain described here comes from a study of T cells in Graves' hyperthyroidism and ophthalmopathy (dated by TCRdb to the late 2010s). General notes on the study: Peripheral blood was collected at initial diagnosis, before any treatment. To identify TCR V-J signatures that set the groups apart, the researchers used a discovery cohort of 95 to 100 patients, made up of 40 to 45 with Graves' ophthalmopathy and around 58 with stable Graves' hyperthyroidism. Prospective prediction of ophthalmopathy was tested in an independent validation cohort of 18 to 20 hyperthyroidism patients and some 17 patients who later progressed to ophthalmopathy. The approximately 100 discovery patients were randomly divided into training and test sets at a 7:3 ratio. Thyroid tissue and blood T-cell repertoires from over 5 Graves' hyperthyroidism patients were also compared in the study. Following sampling, methimazole starting at 30 mg daily was given to hyperthyroidism patients, and high-dose intravenous methylprednisolone was given to ophthalmopathy patients. The paper reports TCR Vbeta CDR3 sequencing of 130 to 150 peripheral blood samples: around 41 ophthalmopathy, roughly 80 hyperthyroidism and around 17 progressor patients.

Notes on this clonotype: The target of this receptor is not known. No much larger clonotype is one base removed from it; base qualities were not supplied.

From the cysteine up to the phenylalanine, the CDR3 has a length of 15 residues. This entry keeps only the CDR3 DNA: 45 bases, framed from base 1. The germline V gene supplies CDR1 SGHAT and CDR2 FQNNGV. The germline V and J ends show losses of 6 bases and 4 bases respectively, and no gene match explains 4 bases of the junction. Paper-wide results and their limitations: Most expanded thyroid clonotypes (frequency above 0.001) were also found in blood, which suggests that blood repertoires may mirror thyroid immune responses. During validation, the model predicted progression to ophthalmopathy a median of around 6 months ahead of onset, with almost 71% sensitivity and under 85% specificity. A model built on a 13 V-J signature distinguished ophthalmopathy from stable hyperthyroidism, reaching about 88% sensitivity and about 81% specificity in cross-validation and 80%/75% in testing. No statistical method was used to fix the sample size in advance, and group allocation was not hidden from the investigators.

The TCR beta CDR3 regions were amplified from the RNA transcripts. The first round of RT-PCR for the TCR CDR3 was performed with the HTBI primer set and the Qiagen OneStep RT-PCR kit. A second multiplex PCR round built the libraries, followed by size selection and purification. Sequencing of the libraries was done on an Illumina HiSeq2000 using paired-end 100 bp reads. Under the source paper's analysis protocol: SOAPnuke was used to process the raw data, throwing out any read that contained adapters or uncalled bases, had a mean Phred below 15, or lacked an exact constant-primer or identifier match. COPE v1.2.5 was used to merge high-quality paired reads, and clonotypes were defined as unique nucleotide sequences. MiTCR v1.1 was used to align the clonotypes against IMGT TRBV, TRBD and TRBJ reference segments. Only V-J combinations with frequency above 0.0001, covering approximately 99% of repertoires, were analysed. The TCS score was defined as F50 (clonal expansion) divided by E x V (chaos), with BLOSUM62-based TCRdist calculated between CDR3 peptides within each V-J. Welch's t-statistics and random forest reduced roughly 500 V-J features to under 15, which were used in a naive Bayes classifier (R e1071). TCRdb redid the processing of the public reads, applying fastp at Q25 and MiXCR, and retained in-frame beta chains. Rows are unified per CDR3 protein, each entry keeping the most common DNA and genes. TCRdb's processing, not the authors', yielded these V and J calls. For this sample the table gives about 320,000 distinct CDR3 sequences, of which roughly 15% were detected only once. Of the sample, approximately 33% falls within the top ten clones.

Graves' hyperthyroidism was defined as stable when no progression to ophthalmopathy occurred over 18 months of follow-up. The hyperthyroidism patients were between 18 and 65 years old and newly diagnosed, with a disease duration of less than 2 months. Patients with uncontrolled infections, other autoimmune diseases, pregnancy or lactation were excluded. Clinical symptoms, serum thyroxine and TRAb, thyroid ultrasound, and orbital computed tomography formed the basis for the diagnoses. Ficoll-Paque density gradient centrifugation was used to isolate PBMCs from 9.5 to 10 ml of fresh peripheral blood. Trizol reagent was used to extract total RNA, and RNA quality was then checked on an Agilent 2100 Bioanalyzer.

Sequencing was performed on blood. This sequence originates from a man aged 25-40 years with Graves' hyperthyroidism. The chain is encoded by TRBV11-2 joined to TRBJ2-3; 13 central nucleotides agree with TRBD2. CDR3 loop: CASSRGLAGPDTQYF. The base sequence is TGTGCCAGCAGTCGGGGACTAGCGGGACCAGATACGCAGTATTTT.